This T cell receptor beta chain was observed in a study of blood T cell repertoires in COVID-19. Method: immunoSEQ multiplex PCR; TCRdb's copy keeps in-frame clones and lacks some. The sample consists of roughly 40,000 clones, 70% to 90% of them appearing once. Germline CDR1 is SGHDT and CDR2 is YYEEEE. This CDR3 spans 15 amino acids. With respect to this clone: Mismatch with germline at one junction end may stem from a read error.

The source of this sequence is a human donor in a cohort sampled during active COVID-19. Sequenced input: peripheral blood. The chain carries TRBV5-6 and TRBJ1-3, with D perhaps matching TRBD1 (5 bases). The CDR3 DNA is TGTGCCAGCAGCTCGGGGAGGGACTCTGGAAACACCATATATTTC. This translates into CASSSGRDSGNTIYF.